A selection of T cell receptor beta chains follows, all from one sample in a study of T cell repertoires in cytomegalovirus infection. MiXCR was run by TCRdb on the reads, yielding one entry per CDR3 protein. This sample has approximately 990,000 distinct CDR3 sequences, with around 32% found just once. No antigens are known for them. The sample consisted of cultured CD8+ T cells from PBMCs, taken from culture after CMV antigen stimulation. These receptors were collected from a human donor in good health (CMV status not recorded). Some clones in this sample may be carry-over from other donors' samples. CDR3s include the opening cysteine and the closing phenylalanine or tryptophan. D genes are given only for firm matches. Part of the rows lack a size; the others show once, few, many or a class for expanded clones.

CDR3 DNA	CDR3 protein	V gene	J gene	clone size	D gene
TGTGCCAGCCTCGGGACAGGGAACACCGGGGAGCTGTTTTTT	CASLGTGNTGELFF	TRBV2	TRBJ2-2	few	TRBD1
TGTGCCAGTAGTAGGGACAGGGGGCGGTTCAATGAGCAGTTCTTC	CASSRDRGRFNEQFF	TRBV19	TRBJ2-1	NA	TRBD1
TGTGCCAGCAGATCGGGGTCCTACAATGAGCAGTTCTTC	CASRSGSYNEQFF	TRBV12-3/TRBV12-4	TRBJ2-1	many	NA
TGTGCCAGCAGTCCAGGGGGGGCCGGACGGATTCAGTACTTC	CASSPGGAGRIQYF	TRBV12-3/TRBV12-4	TRBJ2-4	NA	NA
TGTGCCAGCAGCCCAAGAGGCCAGGGCGGGTTCTTC	CASSPRGQGGFF	TRBV7-6	TRBJ2-1	NA	NA
TGCGCCAGCAGCCAAGTTTTGCGGGGGGGCCGGGAGACCCAGTACTTC	CASSQVLRGGRETQYF	TRBV4-1	TRBJ2-5	NA	TRBD2
TGTGCCAGCAGTTACTCGTTCAGTAGCAATCAGCCCCAGCATTTT	CASSYSFSSNQPQHF	TRBV6-2/TRBV6-3	TRBJ1-5	few	NA
TGCGCCAGCAGCCAACAGTTCGGGAGAACTGAAGCTTTCTTT	CASSQQFGRTEAFF	TRBV4-1	TRBJ1-1	NA	NA
TGTGCCAGCAAGGGGGCGATTTCCATCGGCTATGGCTACACCTTC	CASKGAISIGYGYTF	TRBV6-2/TRBV6-3	TRBJ1-2	few	TRBD1
TGTGCCAGCAGCTTAGATGGGGATTATGGCTACACCTTC	CASSLDGDYGYTF	TRBV7-8	TRBJ1-2	NA	NA
TGTGCCACCAGCAGAGACACCCGGACTAGCGGGGGAAATGAGCAGTTCTTC	CATSRDTRTSGGNEQFF	TRBV15	TRBJ2-1	NA	TRBD2
TGTGCCAGCAGCTTGGTAAATTCAGGTGGTGGGTACAGCAATCAGCCCCAGCATTTT	CASSLVNSGGGYSNQPQHF	TRBV5-3	TRBJ1-5	NA	NA
TGTGCCAGCACCCCCCCCCGGGACCGAGACACCGGGGAGCTGTTTTTT	CASTPPRDRDTGELFF	TRBV28	TRBJ2-2	NA	NA
TGTGCCAGCAGTGACCCGAGGGGGCAGGTCCAAGAGACCCAGTACTTC	CASSDPRGQVQETQYF	TRBV6-4	TRBJ2-5	few	TRBD1
TGTGCCAGCAGCTTGACTAGCGGGGGTGATGAGCAGTTCTTC	CASSLTSGGDEQFF	TRBV7-2	TRBJ2-1	many	TRBD2
TGTGCCAGCAGTTACTTCAGGGTTGGAAACACCATATATTTT	CASSYFRVGNTIYF	TRBV6-6	TRBJ1-3	NA	NA
TGTGCCAGCAGTGAGTACCCCGGACAGGGGGTTTGGAACACTGAAGCTTTCTTT	CASSEYPGQGVWNTEAFF	TRBV2	TRBJ1-1	few	TRBD1
TGTGCTAGTGGTGGGGTGAATCAGCCCCAGCATTTT	CASGGVNQPQHF	TRBV12-5	TRBJ1-5	many	NA
TGTGCCAGCAGTCGGGGAGGCCGTTATCAGCCCCAGCATTTT	CASSRGGRYQPQHF	TRBV12-3/TRBV12-4	TRBJ1-5	NA	NA
TGCAGTGCTAGAAGGGGACAGGGGGGTAATGAGCAGTTCTTC	CSARRGQGGNEQFF	TRBV20-1	TRBJ2-1	NA	TRBD1
TGTGCCAGCAGCCCGCTGGCGGCTAGCGGGGGTAATGAGCAGTTCTTC	CASSPLAASGGNEQFF	TRBV9	TRBJ2-1	few	TRBD2
TGTGCCAGTAGTATGGGCCGGGAACATAGCAATCAGCCCCAGCATTTT	CASSMGREHSNQPQHF	TRBV19	TRBJ1-5	NA	NA
TGTGCCAGCAGTTCCAGGGGATCTGATTCACCCCTCCACTTT	CASSSRGSDSPLHF	TRBV6-6	TRBJ1-6	few	NA
TGTGCCAGCGACGACCGGGGATACACCGGGGAGCTGTTTTTT	CASDDRGYTGELFF	TRBV6-1	TRBJ2-2	NA	NA
TGTGCCAGCGCAGCCGAGGGGGCCGGTCCCCAGCATTTT	CASAAEGAGPQHF	TRBV6-2/TRBV6-3	TRBJ1-5	few	TRBD1
TGTGCCAGCAGTGTGGGGACGGAGAACACTGAAGCTTTCTTT	CASSVGTENTEAFF	TRBV27	TRBJ1-1	few	NA
TGCGCCAGCAGCTTGGCCTTCGAACGGACAGGGGGCTACACCTTC	CASSLAFERTGGYTF	TRBV5-1	TRBJ1-2	NA	TRBD1
TGCAGCGTTGATGGGCAGGAGGGCTTTCTCGGGTATGGCTACACCTTC	CSVDGQEGFLGYGYTF	TRBV29-1	TRBJ1-2	NA	NA
TGTGCCAGCAGCGGGGCCTCTAGGGAAAAACTGTTTTTT	CASSGASREKLFF	TRBV5-6	TRBJ1-4	few	NA
TGTGCCAGCAGTGAAGCTGGGGCCAAAAACATTCAGTACTTC	CASSEAGAKNIQYF	TRBV2	TRBJ2-4	NA	NA
TGTGCCAGCAGCTCGGGACAGGGAGATTATGGCTACACCTTC	CASSSGQGDYGYTF	TRBV7-9	TRBJ1-2	many	TRBD1
TGTGCCAGCAGCTTAGCGGGAGGGACTAGCGGGGGCTCGAGCTCCTACAATGAGCAGTTCTTC	CASSLAGGTSGGSSSYNEQFF	TRBV7-8	TRBJ2-1	many	TRBD2
TGTGCCAGCAGCGTAGGAACAGGAGCTAACTATGGCTACACCTTC	CASSVGTGANYGYTF	TRBV9	TRBJ1-2	NA	NA
TGTGCCAGCAGTTACTCGCCAGTTAACTATGGCTACACCTTC	CASSYSPVNYGYTF	TRBV6-8	TRBJ1-2	few	NA
TGTGTCAGCACCTGGGCGGGAGCGGGGATCTTGCCGTATAATTCACCCCTCCACTTT	CVSTWAGAGILPYNSPLHF	TRBV28	TRBJ1-6	NA	NA
TGCAGCGCCCGACAGGGTTCCTACAATGAGCAGTTCTTC	CSARQGSYNEQFF	TRBV20-1	TRBJ2-1	NA	TRBD1
TGTGCCAGCAGTTATCGGGGCTTCACAGATACGCAGTATTTT	CASSYRGFTDTQYF	TRBV6-2/TRBV6-3	TRBJ2-3	few	NA
TGTGCCAGCAGTCCGGACAGGGGAAAGGGGCAGCCCCAGTATTTT	CASSPDRGKGQPQYF	TRBV27	TRBJ2-3	NA	TRBD1
TGTGCCAGCAGTTTCACAGACCCGGGAACCGGGGAGCTGTTTTTT	CASSFTDPGTGELFF	TRBV28	TRBJ2-2	NA	NA
TGTGCCAGCAGCCCAGAAGGAAGCGATGAGCAGTTCTTC	CASSPEGSDEQFF	TRBV7-9	TRBJ2-1	NA	NA
TGTGCCAGCAGTTACCTCAGGGCGAGCTCCTACGAGCAGTACTTC	CASSYLRASSYEQYF	TRBV6-5	TRBJ2-7	few	NA
TGTGCCAGCAGCTTAAACCCTACGGTTACTGAAGCTTTCTTT	CASSLNPTVTEAFF	TRBV7-3	TRBJ1-1	few	NA
TGTGCCAGCAGTGACGGACTAGCGGGGGAGGGAGATACGCAGTATTTT	CASSDGLAGEGDTQYF	TRBV2	TRBJ2-3	NA	TRBD2
TGTGCCAGCACAAACCCCACCGCGGGGGCCAGCTCCTATAATTCACCCCTCCACTTT	CASTNPTAGASSYNSPLHF	TRBV27	TRBJ1-6	NA	NA
TGTGCCAGCAGCTTGGGGGCCGGTAATGAGGAGTTCTTC	CASSLGAGNEEFF	TRBV5-5	TRBJ2-1	NA	NA
TGTGCCAGCAGTTCGGGGGGCGGGGAGAATACGCAGTATTTT	CASSSGGGENTQYF	TRBV27	TRBJ2-3	NA	NA
TGTGCCAGCAGTTTTCACCGGGACACCCGCACAGATACGCAGTATTTT	CASSFHRDTRTDTQYF	TRBV6-1	TRBJ2-3	many	NA
TGTGCCATCAGTTATGGACAGGTCAGCTCCTATAATTCACCCCTCCACTTT	CAISYGQVSSYNSPLHF	TRBV10-3	TRBJ1-6	few	TRBD1
TGTGCCAGCAGCTTAGGTTGGGGAGGCAGCACAGATACGCAGTATTTT	CASSLGWGGSTDTQYF	TRBV7-9	TRBJ2-3	NA	NA
TGTGCCAGCACCACAATAAGGTACCTTATGGGGCCCCAGCATTTT	CASTTIRYLMGPQHF	TRBV28	TRBJ1-5	few	NA
TGTGCCAGCACGGCGGGGGCCAGCACAGATACGCAGTATTTT	CASTAGASTDTQYF	TRBV6-1	TRBJ2-3	few	NA
TGTGCCAGCAGTTACTTCGGACAGGGCTATGGCTACACCTTC	CASSYFGQGYGYTF	TRBV6-5	TRBJ1-2	NA	TRBD1
TGTGCCAGCAGTTTACCCCTAGACAGGGGGAATGAGCAGTTCTTC	CASSLPLDRGNEQFF	TRBV27	TRBJ2-1	NA	TRBD1
TGTGCCAGCAGTTCATCCGGGACCAGAAACGGTCAGCCCCAGCATTTT	CASSSSGTRNGQPQHF	TRBV2	TRBJ1-5	NA	NA
TGCAGCGTTGACCCCCTCACAGATACGCAGTATTTT	CSVDPLTDTQYF	TRBV29-1	TRBJ2-3	NA	NA
TGTGCCAGCAGCCTGGGGGGGCGTCGGCAGCCCCAGCATTTT	CASSLGGRRQPQHF	TRBV7-9	TRBJ1-5	many	NA